A selection of T cell receptor beta chains follows, all from one sample in a study of post-analysis software for immune sequencing data. Via MiXCR, TCRdb re-called the PCR reads, giving one row per CDR3 protein. This table has 160,000 or so distinct CDR3 sequences, around 34% appearing once. The material was blood, obtained after autologous hematopoietic stem cell transplantation. The receptors derive from a girl aged 5 to 17 with multiple sclerosis. Both conserved end residues are part of each CDR3. The order of the fields is V gene, CDR3 protein.

>TRBV3-1
CASSQESSGRASADTQYF
>TRBV24-1
CATSDRGAVSQETQYF
>TRBV12-3/TRBV12-4
CASSSAGGPGNEQFF
>TRBV15
CATSCLAPDYNEQFF
>TRBV12-3/TRBV12-4
CASSLAGYTEAFF
>TRBV7-2
CASTKNMGSSYNEQFF
>TRBV4-1
CASSRSSLPRTDTQYF
>TRBV25-1
CASSGTGTGEETQYF
>TRBV20-1
CSAPIAGTGPRGNEKLFF
>TRBV27
CASSPSAKETQYF
>TRBV5-1
CASSLRPRDRQAYNEQFF
>TRBV10-3
CAISGRGLASQETQYF
>TRBV7-3
CASSKGLASVGDTQYF
>TRBV3-1
CASSPSRVPSYEQYF
>TRBV28
CASSLPLAGRSDTQYF